The clone carrying this T cell receptor beta chain was counted at least ten times. Its antigen is as yet unknown. The data stem from a study of breast tumors, draining lymph nodes, adjacent tissues. Points from the study as a whole: Data only fit, rather than demonstrated, lymph node origin of most tumor T cells.

MiXCR was run by TCRdb on the multiplex PCR reads, yielding one entry per CDR3 protein. Here the sample spans 100,000 to 150,000 distinct CDR3 sequences, 15% to 20% being singletons. The CDR3 covers 14 residues. Unmatched junction bases numbered 1, after V lost 5 bases and J lost 3 bases. Per germline, CDR1 ENHRY and CDR2 SYGVKD. Axillary draining lymph nodes of breast cancer patients supplied the node samples. The sample taken for sequencing was axillary lymph node tissue. The rearrangement joins TRBV10-3 to TRBJ2-3; 11 bases match TRBD2. This clonotype was sampled from a female donor with breast cancer. Some clones in this sample may be carry-over from other donors' samples. This CDR3 reads CAISLAGGTDTQYF. The DNA of the CDR3 is TGTGCCATCAGTTTAGCGGGAGGGACAGATACGCAGTATTTT.